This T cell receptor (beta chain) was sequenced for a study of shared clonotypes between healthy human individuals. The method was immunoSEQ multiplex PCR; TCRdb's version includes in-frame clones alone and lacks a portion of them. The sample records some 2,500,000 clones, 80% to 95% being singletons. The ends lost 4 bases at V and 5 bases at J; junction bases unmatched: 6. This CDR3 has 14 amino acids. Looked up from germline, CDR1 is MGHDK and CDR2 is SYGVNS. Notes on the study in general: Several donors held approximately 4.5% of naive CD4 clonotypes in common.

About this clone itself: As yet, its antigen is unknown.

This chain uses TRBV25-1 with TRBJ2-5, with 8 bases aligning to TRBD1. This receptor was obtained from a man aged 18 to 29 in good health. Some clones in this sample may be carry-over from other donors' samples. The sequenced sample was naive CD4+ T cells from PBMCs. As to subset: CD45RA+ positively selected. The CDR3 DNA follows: TGTGCCAGCAGTGTGGACAGGGCGAGGGAGACCCAGTACTTC. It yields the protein CASSVDRARETQYF.